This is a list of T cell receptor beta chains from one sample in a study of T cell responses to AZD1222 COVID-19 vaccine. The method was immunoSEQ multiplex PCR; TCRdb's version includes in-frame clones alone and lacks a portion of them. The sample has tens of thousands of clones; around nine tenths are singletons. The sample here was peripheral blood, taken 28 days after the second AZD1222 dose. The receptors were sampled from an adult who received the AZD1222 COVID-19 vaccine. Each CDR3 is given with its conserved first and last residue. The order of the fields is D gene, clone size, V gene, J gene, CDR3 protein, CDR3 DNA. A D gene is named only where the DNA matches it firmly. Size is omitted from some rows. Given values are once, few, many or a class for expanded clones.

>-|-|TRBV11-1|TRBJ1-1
CASSLGSFGNTEAFF
TGTGCCAGCAGCTTGGGGTCATTCGGGAACACTGAAGCTTTCTTT
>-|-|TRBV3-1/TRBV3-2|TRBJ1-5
CASSQDGGSNQPQHF
TGTGCCAGCAGCCAAGATGGAGGGTCCAATCAGCCCCAGCATTTT
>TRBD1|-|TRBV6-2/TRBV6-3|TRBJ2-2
CASSPGTANTGELFF
TGTGCCAGCAGCCCCGGGACAGCGAACACCGGGGAGCTGTTTTTT
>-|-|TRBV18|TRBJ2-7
CASSGLDDSEQYF
TGTGCCAGCTCCGGCCTCGACGATTCCGAGCAGTACTTC
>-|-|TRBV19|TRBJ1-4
CASSIDRGADEKLFF
TGTGCCAGTAGTATAGATCGGGGGGCAGATGAAAAACTGTTTTTT
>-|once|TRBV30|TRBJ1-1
CALIVGTEAFF
TGTGCCTTAATAGTCGGCACTGAAGCTTTCTTT
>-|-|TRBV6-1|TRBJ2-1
CASSVWSVAEASYNEQFF
TGTGCCAGCAGTGTTTGGTCTGTAGCGGAGGCCTCCTACAATGAGCAGTTCTTC
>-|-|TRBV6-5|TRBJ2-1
CASRHRTPREQFF
TGTGCCAGCAGACACAGGACCCCCCGTGAGCAGTTCTTC
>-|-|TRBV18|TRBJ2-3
CASSPLAADTQYF
TGTGCCAGCTCACCCTTAGCAGCAGATACGCAGTATTTT
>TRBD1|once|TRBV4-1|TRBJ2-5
CASSQTDRGGETQYF
TGCGCCAGCAGCCAAACTGACAGGGGTGGCGAGACCCAGTACTTC
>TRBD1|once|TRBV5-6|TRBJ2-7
CASSFVPGTVISYEQYF
TGTGCCAGCAGCTTCGTTCCTGGGACAGTCATCTCCTACGAGCAGTACTTC
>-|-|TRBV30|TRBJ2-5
CAWSRGLQDETQYF
TGTGCCTGGAGCCGGGGCCTACAGGACGAGACCCAGTACTTC
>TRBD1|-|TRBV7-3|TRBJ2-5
CASSMGTGREETQYF
TGTGCCAGCAGCATGGGGACAGGGAGGGAGGAGACCCAGTACTTC
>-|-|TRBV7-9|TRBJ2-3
CASNWRDTQYF
TGTGCCAGCAACTGGAGAGATACGCAGTATTTT
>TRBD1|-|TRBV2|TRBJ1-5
CASSPDRAQHF
TGTGCCAGCAGCCCCGACAGGGCCCAGCATTTT
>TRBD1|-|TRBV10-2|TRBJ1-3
CASSDTTGQAFGNTIYF
TGCGCCAGCAGTGATACCACGGGACAGGCTTTTGGAAACACCATATATTTT
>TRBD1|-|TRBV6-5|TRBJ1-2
CASDREVGYGYTF
TGTGCCAGCGACAGGGAGGTGGGCTATGGCTACACCTTC
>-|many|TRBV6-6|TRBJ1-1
CASTTDSMNTEAFF
TGTGCCAGCACCACGGACAGCATGAACACTGAAGCTTTCTTT
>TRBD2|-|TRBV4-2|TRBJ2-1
CASSHRGLAGGPSYEQFF
TGTGCCAGCAGCCACAGAGGACTAGCGGGGGGGCCGTCCTATGAGCAGTTCTTC
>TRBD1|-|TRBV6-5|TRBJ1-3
CASSPHRGRGNTIYF
TGTGCCAGCAGTCCCCACAGGGGGCGCGGAAACACCATATATTTT
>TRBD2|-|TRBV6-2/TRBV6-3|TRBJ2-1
CASSYSGLAGVYNEQFF
TGTGCCAGCAGTTACTCGGGTCTAGCGGGGGTGTACAATGAGCAGTTCTTC
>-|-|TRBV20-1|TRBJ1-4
CSASPGGSNEKLFF
TGCAGTGCTAGTCCTGGGGGGTCTAATGAAAAACTGTTTTTT
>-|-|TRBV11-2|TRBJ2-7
CASSAWGVEEQYF
TGTGCCAGCAGCGCTTGGGGGGTTGAGGAGCAGTACTTC
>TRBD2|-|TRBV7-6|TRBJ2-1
CASSQDGTSAYNEQFF
TGTGCCAGCAGCCAGGACGGGACTAGCGCCTACAATGAGCAGTTCTTC
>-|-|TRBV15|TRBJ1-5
CATSGRGVNQPQHF
TGTGCCACCAGCGGGAGGGGGGTCAATCAGCCCCAGCATTTT
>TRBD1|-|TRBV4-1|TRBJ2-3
CASSRYRDRGLDTQYF
TGCGCCAGCAGCCGTTACCGGGACAGGGGATTAGATACGCAGTATTTT
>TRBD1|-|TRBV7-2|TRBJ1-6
CASRDSGGEPLHF
TGTGCCAGCAGAGATTCAGGGGGTGAACCCCTCCACTTT
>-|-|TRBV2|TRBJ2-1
CASRSDGGYEQFF
TGTGCCAGCAGATCGGATGGCGGTTATGAGCAGTTCTTC
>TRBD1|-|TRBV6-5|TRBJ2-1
CASSYATGDNEQFF
TGTGCCAGCAGTTACGCGACAGGGGACAATGAGCAGTTCTTC
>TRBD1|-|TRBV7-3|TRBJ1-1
CASSDDRGLF
TGTGCCAGCAGCGATGACAGGGGGTTGTTT
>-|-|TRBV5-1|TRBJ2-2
CASSFGGRPTAGELFF
TGCGCCAGCAGCTTTGGGGGGAGGCCCACGGCCGGGGAGCTGTTTTTT
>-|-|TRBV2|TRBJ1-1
CASRREVTEAFF
TGTGCCAGCAGGAGGGAAGTCACTGAAGCTTTCTTT
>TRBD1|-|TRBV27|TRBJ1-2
CASSLTGLGYGYTF
TGTGCCAGCAGTTTGACAGGGCTTGGCTATGGCTACACCTTC
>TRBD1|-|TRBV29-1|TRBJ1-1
CSVPSNTGGNWDTEAFF
TGCAGCGTTCCCTCGAATACAGGGGGCAATTGGGACACTGAAGCTTTCTTT
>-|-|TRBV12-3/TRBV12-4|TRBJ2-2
CASSLSGGELFF
TGTGCCAGCAGTTTGTCTGGAGGGGAGCTGTTTTTT
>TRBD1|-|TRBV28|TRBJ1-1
CASSPWTGTNTEAFF
TGTGCCAGCAGTCCCTGGACAGGGACGAACACTGAAGCTTTCTTT
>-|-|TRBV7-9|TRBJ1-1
CASSHHTEAFF
TGTGCCAGCAGCCATCACACTGAAGCTTTCTTT
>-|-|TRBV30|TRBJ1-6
CAWAPSGTLMVALHF
TGTGCCTGGGCCCCTTCCGGGACATTGATGGTGGCCCTCCACTTT
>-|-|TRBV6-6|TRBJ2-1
CASSYSDSPSYNEQFF
TGTGCCAGCAGTTACTCCGACAGCCCTTCCTACAATGAGCAGTTCTTC
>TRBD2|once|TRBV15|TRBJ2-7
CATSREGGNYEQYF
TGTGCCACCAGCAGAGAGGGGGGGAACTACGAGCAGTACTTC
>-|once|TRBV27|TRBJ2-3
CASSFFRGAGTDTQYF
TGTGCCAGCAGTTTTTTCCGGGGCGCGGGCACAGATACGCAGTATTTT
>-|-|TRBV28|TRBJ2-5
CASSHAGRMGTQYF
TGTGCCAGCAGTCACGCGGGGAGGATGGGGACCCAGTACTTC
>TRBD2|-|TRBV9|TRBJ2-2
CASSPGTSGGVVTGELFF
TGTGCCAGCAGCCCGGGGACTAGCGGGGGGGTTGTCACCGGGGAGCTGTTTTTT
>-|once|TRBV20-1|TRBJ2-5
CSASSQETQYF
TGCAGTGCTAGTAGTCAGGAGACCCAGTACTTC
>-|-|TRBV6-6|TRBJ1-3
CASSSRTAGNTIYF
TGTGCCAGCAGTTCCAGGACAGCTGGAAACACCATATATTTT
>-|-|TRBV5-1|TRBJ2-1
CASSLQDSTLDEQFF
TGCGCCAGCAGCTTGCAGGACAGTACGTTGGATGAGCAGTTCTTC
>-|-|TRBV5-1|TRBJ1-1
CASSLVGPTTEAFF
TGCGCCAGCAGCTTGGTGGGACCGACGACTGAAGCTTTCTTT
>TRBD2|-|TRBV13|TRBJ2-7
CASRRSGSHNYEQYF
TGTGCCAGCAGGCGTAGCGGGAGCCATAACTACGAGCAGTACTTC
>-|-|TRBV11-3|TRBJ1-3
CASSLDRGRNTIYF
TGTGCCAGCAGCTTAGACAGGGGAAGGAACACCATATATTTT
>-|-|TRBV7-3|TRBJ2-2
CASSSRTDTLTGELFF
TGTGCCAGCAGCTCCCGGACAGATACCCTAACCGGGGAGCTGTTTTTT
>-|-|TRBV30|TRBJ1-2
CAWSVGGGVYGYTF
TGTGCCTGGAGTGTAGGGGGGGGAGTCTATGGCTACACCTTC
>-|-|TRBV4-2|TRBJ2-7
CASSQGLVEYEQYF
TGTGCCAGCAGCCAAGGCCTAGTGGAATACGAGCAGTACTTC
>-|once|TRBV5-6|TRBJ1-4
CASSLEQNEKLFF
TGTGCCAGCAGCTTGGAGCAGAATGAAAAACTGTTTTTT
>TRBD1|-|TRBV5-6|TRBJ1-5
CASSLLGQRSNQPQHF
TGTGCCAGCAGCTTATTGGGACAGAGGAGCAATCAGCCCCAGCATTTT
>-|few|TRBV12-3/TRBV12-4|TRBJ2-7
CASRGDGSYEQYF
TGTGCCAGCAGGGGGGACGGTTCCTACGAGCAGTACTTC
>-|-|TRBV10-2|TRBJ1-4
CASSEDGEDEYEKLFF
TGCGCCAGCAGTGAGGATGGGGAGGATGAGTACGAAAAACTGTTTTTT
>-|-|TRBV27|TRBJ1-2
CASSSPQRLNYGYTF
TGTGCCAGCAGTAGCCCGCAAAGATTAAACTATGGCTACACCTTC
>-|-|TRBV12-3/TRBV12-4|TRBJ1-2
CASSPRLYGYTF
TGTGCCAGCAGCCCTAGACTCTATGGCTACACCTTC
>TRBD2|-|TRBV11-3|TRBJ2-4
CASSLDLAGGPGIQYF
TGTGCCAGCAGCTTAGACCTAGCGGGGGGACCGGGCATTCAGTACTTC